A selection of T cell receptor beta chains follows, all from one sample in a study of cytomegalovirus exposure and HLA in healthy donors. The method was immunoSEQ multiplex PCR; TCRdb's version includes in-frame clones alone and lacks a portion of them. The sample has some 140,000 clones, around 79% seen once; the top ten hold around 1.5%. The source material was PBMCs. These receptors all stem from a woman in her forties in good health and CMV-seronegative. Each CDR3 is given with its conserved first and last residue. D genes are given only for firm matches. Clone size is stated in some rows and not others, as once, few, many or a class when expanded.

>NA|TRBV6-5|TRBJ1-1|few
TGTGCCAGCAGTAGCTCAGCAGGGCCTATAGCTTTCTTT
CASSSSAGPIAFF
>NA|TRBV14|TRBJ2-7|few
TGTGCCAGCAGCCAAGATCAGGTCAGATCCTACGAGCAGTACTTC
CASSQDQVRSYEQYF
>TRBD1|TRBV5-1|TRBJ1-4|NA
TGCGCCAGCAGACCCGACAGGGGAGGTGAAAAACTGTTTTTT
CASRPDRGGEKLFF
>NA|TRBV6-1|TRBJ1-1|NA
TGTGCCAGCAGTCGGGAGGTAATGAACACTGAAGCTTTCTTT
CASSREVMNTEAFF
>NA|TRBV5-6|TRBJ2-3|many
TGTGCCAGCAGCTATCCTTGGCAAAGCACAGATACGCAGTATTTT
CASSYPWQSTDTQYF
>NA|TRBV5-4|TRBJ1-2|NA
TGTGCCAGCAGCCCCGGACTCCGGGCAGCATCAGATGGCTACACCTTC
CASSPGLRAASDGYTF
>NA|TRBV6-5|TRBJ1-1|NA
TGTGCCAGTACGCCGACAGCGAACACTGAAGCTTTCTTT
CASTPTANTEAFF
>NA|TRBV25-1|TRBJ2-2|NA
TGTGCCAGCACCAAAAACAGGGTTGGCGGGGAGCTGTTTTTT
CASTKNRVGGELFF
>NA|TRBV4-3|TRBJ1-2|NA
TGCGCCAGCAGCCAGGCGGACAGACCTAACTATGGCTACACCTTC
CASSQADRPNYGYTF
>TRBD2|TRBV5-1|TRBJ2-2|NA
TGCGCCAGCAGCTTTCCTAGCGGGGGGGCCCCGAACACCGGGGAGCTGTTTTTT
CASSFPSGGAPNTGELFF
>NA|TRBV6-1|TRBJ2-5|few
TGTGCCAGCAGAAGAGGGGACTTCCAAGAGACCCAGTACTTC
CASRRGDFQETQYF
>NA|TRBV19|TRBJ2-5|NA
TGTGCCAGTAGTATAGAGTGGCGGGGAGCCCTAGGTACCCAGTACTTC
CASSIEWRGALGTQYF
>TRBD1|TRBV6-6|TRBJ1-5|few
TGTGCCAGCAGTTACTCCGGCGACAGGGATCAGCCCCAGCATTTT
CASSYSGDRDQPQHF
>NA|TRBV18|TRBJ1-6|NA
TGTGCCAGCTCACCCGACTTAGGACAATTTGCCCTCCACTTT
CASSPDLGQFALHF
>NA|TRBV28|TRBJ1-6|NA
TGTGCCAGCAGGGCGGGACTATCGGAGTATAATTCACCCCTCCACTTT
CASRAGLSEYNSPLHF
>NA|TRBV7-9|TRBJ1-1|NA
TGTGCCAGCAGCCCCGGGTTGAACACTGAAGCTTTCTTT
CASSPGLNTEAFF
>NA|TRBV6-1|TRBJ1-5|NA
TGTGCCAGCAGTATCAACTGGCCCCAGCATTTT
CASSINWPQHF
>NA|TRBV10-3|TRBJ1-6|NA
TGTGCCATCAGTGGGCCACTTACAGGGAGAGGACCCCTCCACTTT
CAISGPLTGRGPLHF
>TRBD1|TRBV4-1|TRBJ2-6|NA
TGCGCCAGCAGCCCAGAGGGGGCGCGTGGGGCCAACGTCCTGACTTTC
CASSPEGARGANVLTF
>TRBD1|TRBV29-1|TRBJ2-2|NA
TGCAGCGTTGGGGGACAGGGGATAACCGGGGAGCTGTTTTTT
CSVGGQGITGELFF
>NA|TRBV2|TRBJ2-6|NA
TGTGCCAGCAGTGACAGTCGTATCAACGTCCTGACTTTC
CASSDSRINVLTF
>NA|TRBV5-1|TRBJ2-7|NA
TGCGCCAGCAGCTTGAACCGAGCCTACGAGCAGTACTTC
CASSLNRAYEQYF
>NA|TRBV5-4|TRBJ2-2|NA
TGTGCCAGCAGCCCCGGGACTGCCAAAAACACCGGGGAGCTGTTTTTT
CASSPGTAKNTGELFF
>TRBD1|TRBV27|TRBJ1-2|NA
TGTGCCAGCAGTTTATCGATAAGGACAGGGTCCTTTCCTGTGTATGGCTACACCTTC
CASSLSIRTGSFPVYGYTF
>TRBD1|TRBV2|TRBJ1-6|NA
TGTGCCAGCACCCTCTCAGGACAGGGGGCCTCACCCCTCCACTTT
CASTLSGQGASPLHF
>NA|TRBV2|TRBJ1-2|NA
TGTGCCAGCAGCCCACAGAAGTTCGGCTACACCTTC
CASSPQKFGYTF
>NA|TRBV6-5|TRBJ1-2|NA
TGTGCCAGCAGTTACTCGGGTAGGGGTAATGGCTACACCTTC
CASSYSGRGNGYTF
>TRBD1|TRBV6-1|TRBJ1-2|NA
TGTGCCAGCACCGAGACAGGGAACTATGGCTACACCTTC
CASTETGNYGYTF
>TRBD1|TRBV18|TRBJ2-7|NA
TGTGCCAGCTCACCAGGGACAGGGACCTACGAGCAGTACTTC
CASSPGTGTYEQYF
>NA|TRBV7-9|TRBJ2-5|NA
TGTGCCAGCAGCTACACAGGGGAGACCCAGTACTTC
CASSYTGETQYF
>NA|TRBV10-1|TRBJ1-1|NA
TGCGCCAGCAGTGAGGGGGGCTTGAACACTGAAGCTTTCTTT
CASSEGGLNTEAFF
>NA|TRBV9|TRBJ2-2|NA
TGTGCCAGCAGCGTCGGGCGGGGTAAGAACACCGGGGAGCTGTTTTTT
CASSVGRGKNTGELFF
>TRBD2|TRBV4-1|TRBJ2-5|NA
TGCGCCAGCAGCCGCCAGACTAGCGGGGGGGCGTCTTTCCAAGAGACCCAGTACTTC
CASSRQTSGGASFQETQYF
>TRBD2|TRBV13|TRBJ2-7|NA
TGTGCCAGCAGCTACACTAGCGGGGGGGCCTACGAGCAGTACTTC
CASSYTSGGAYEQYF
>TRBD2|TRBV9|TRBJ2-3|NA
TGTGCCAGCAGCGTAGGTGGCCGGGGGGGCTTTGATACGCAGTATTTT
CASSVGGRGGFDTQYF
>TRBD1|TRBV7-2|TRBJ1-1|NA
TGTGCCAGCAGCCCGGGACAGTTAGGAGCTTTCTTT
CASSPGQLGAFF
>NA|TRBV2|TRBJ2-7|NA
TGTGCCAGCATCCACGGTGTATCCTACGAGCAGTACTTC
CASIHGVSYEQYF
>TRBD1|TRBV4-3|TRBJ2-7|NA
TGCGCCAGCAGCCGGGGGACAGTCGAGCAGTACTTC
CASSRGTVEQYF
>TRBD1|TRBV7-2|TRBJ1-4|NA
TGTGCCAGCAGCATAAGGGGACAGGGCCGAGAAAAACTGTTTTTT
CASSIRGQGREKLFF
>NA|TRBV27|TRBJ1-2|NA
TGTGCCAGCAGACAGGACAGAAACTATGGCTACACCTTC
CASRQDRNYGYTF
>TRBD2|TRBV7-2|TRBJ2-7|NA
TGTGCCAGCAGCTTGAGCAGCGGGAGCTCCTACGAGCAGTACTTC
CASSLSSGSSYEQYF
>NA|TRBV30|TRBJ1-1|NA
TGTGCCTGGATGGGGGGACGGACTGAAGCTTTCTTT
CAWMGGRTEAFF
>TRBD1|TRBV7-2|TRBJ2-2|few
TGTGCCAGCAGCTTGGGACAGTTCACCGGGGAGCTGTTTTTT
CASSLGQFTGELFF
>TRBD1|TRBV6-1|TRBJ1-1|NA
TGTGCCAGCTCGGAGAGGGGGCGCGGAAGAGGTCAAGCTTTCTTT
CASSERGRGRGQAFF
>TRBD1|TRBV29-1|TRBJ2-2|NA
TGCAGCGTGGGACAGGGGTACACCGGGGAGCTGTTTTTT
CSVGQGYTGELFF
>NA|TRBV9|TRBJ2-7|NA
TGTGCCAGCAGCGTAGTAGAGGGGGCGGGGGAGCAGTACTTC
CASSVVEGAGEQYF
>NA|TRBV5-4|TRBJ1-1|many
TGTGCCAGCAGCTTGGGACTTCTACGGGACACTGAAGCTTTCTTT
CASSLGLLRDTEAFF
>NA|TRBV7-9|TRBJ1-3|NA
TGTGCCAGCAGCTTCCTGGGGCTGTCTGGAAACACCATATATTTT
CASSFLGLSGNTIYF
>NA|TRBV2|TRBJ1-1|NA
TGTGCCAGCAGTGGGCAGGCTTGGAACACTGAAGCTTTCTTT
CASSGQAWNTEAFF
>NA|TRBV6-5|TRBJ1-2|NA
TGTGCCAGCAGTTACTACGGTCCCGACTATGGCTACACCTTC
CASSYYGPDYGYTF
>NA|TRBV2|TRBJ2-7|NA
TGTGCCAGCAGTGGACACTCCGTGTCCTGCGAGCAGTACTTC
CASSGHSVSCEQYF
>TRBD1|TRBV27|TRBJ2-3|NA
TGTGCCAGCAGTTCGCTCAGGGGGCGGGGAGATACGCAGTATTTT
CASSSLRGRGDTQYF
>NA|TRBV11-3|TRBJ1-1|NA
TGTGCCAGCAGCATCAGGGCTACCACTGAAGCTTTCTTT
CASSIRATTEAFF
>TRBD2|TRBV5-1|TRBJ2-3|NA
TGCGCCAGCAGGAGTTTGGTAGCGGGGGGCACAGATACGCAGTATTTT
CASRSLVAGGTDTQYF
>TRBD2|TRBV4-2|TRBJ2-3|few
TGTGCCAGCAGCCAAGATGGGCGGGGGGTGGGCACAGATACGCAGTATTTT
CASSQDGRGVGTDTQYF
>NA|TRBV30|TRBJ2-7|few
TGTGCCTGGGGCGGATATGGCGAGCAGTACTTC
CAWGGYGEQYF
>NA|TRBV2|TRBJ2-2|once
TGTGCCAGCAGTGATCTCGATTGGGCAGGGATTTTAACCGGGGAGCTGTTTTTT
CASSDLDWAGILTGELFF
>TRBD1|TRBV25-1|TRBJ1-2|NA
TGTGCCAGCAGTGCGGACAGGGTATTTGACTATGGCTACACCTTC
CASSADRVFDYGYTF